This T cell receptor beta chain was recorded in a study of beta chain features in type 1 diabetes. Study-level results: Shortening of TCRB CDR3s, moderate but significant, appeared in all four CD4+ subsets of Type 1 diabetes patients. High TCR expression in some cells could lead to their over-representation in cDNA sequencing. The similarity of naive, central memory and Treg TCRB repertoires appeared greater among patients than among healthy donors.

A CD45RO/CCR7/CD25/CD127/CD95/CD27 panel sorted naive, central memory, regulatory and stem cell-like memory CD4+ cells. Of note for this clone: Its antigen is not identified.

The sequenced template was cDNA made from the entire isolated RNA. Sequenced naive, central memory and regulatory T cell samples produced an average of around 4 million reads. The repertoire was sequenced with immunoSEQ multiplex PCR; TCRdb's copy has only in-frame clones and lacks some. The table records about 15,000 clones, 69% of them present only once. This receptor was obtained from a man under 40 with type 1 diabetes. The sample taken for sequencing was Tregs from blood.

CDR3 sequence (DNA): TGCGCCAGCAGCCCGACGGGGACAACAGATACGCAGTATTTT. Translated, it gives CASSPTGTTDTQYF. The J gene is TRBJ2-3, the V gene TRBV5-1, with a weak D call TRBD1 (6 bases). The CDR3 length is 14 residues. Germline V gene lookup returns CDR1 SGHRS and CDR2 YFSETQ. The V end lost 4 bases, the J end lost 3 bases, and 12 bases lay between the germline ends.